These 24 T cell receptor beta chains originate from one sample sequenced in a study of shared clonotypes between healthy human individuals. Assay used: immunoSEQ multiplex PCR; TCRdb lists only in-frame clones, some missing. The table records under 600,000 clones, about three quarters of them present only once. Sequences were obtained from PBMCs. Every receptor here comes from a woman aged 40 to 55 in good health. Some clones in this sample may be carry-over from other donors' samples.

The gene calls are TRBV28 and TRBJ1-5; D is possibly TRBD1 (5 bases). Germline-derived CDR1 and CDR2 are MDHEN and SYDVKM. V lost 4 bases and J lost 4, with 17 bases in between. The CDR3 contains 16 residues. The CDR3 sequence: CASSSDSFMGNQPQHF. The CDR3 DNA sequence: TGTGCCAGCAGTTCCGACAGTTTTATGGGTAATCAGCCCCAGCATTTT.

The CDR3 sequence is CASSIGGGKKWQFF. CDR3 sequence (DNA): TGTGCCAGTAGTATTGGGGGGGGTAAGAAGTGGCAGTTCTTC. The genes are TRBV19 and TRBJ2-1, with 7 bases aligning to TRBD2. CDR3 length equals 14 residues. Germline V lookup: CDR1 LNHDA, CDR2 SQIVND (reference sequence). With V trimmed by 3 bases and J by 12 bases, 11 bases remained unmatched.

V usage is TRBV7-8 and J usage is TRBJ1-2, with 11 positions matching TRBD1. The CDR3 totals 13 residues. Per germline, CDR1 SGHVS and CDR2 FQNEAQ. V trimming: 5 bases; J trimming: 10 bases; junction bases outside the gene matches: 6. The CDR3, as DNA: TGTGCCAGCAGCGTAGGGACAGGGGGTGACTACACCTTC. Translating gives CASSVGTGGDYTF.

This chain uses TRBV2 with TRBJ2-3; no clear D. V gave up 4 bases and J gave up 8 bases, with 19 bases separating them. Per the germline V gene, CDR1 is SNHLY and CDR2 is FYNNEI. CDR3 length equals 15 residues. The CDR3 sequence is CASSVSGRAPGTQYF. CDR3 DNA: TGTGCCAGCAGTGTTTCTGGTAGGGCCCCTGGTACGCAGTATTTT.

The rearrangement joins TRBV7-9 to TRBJ2-5; 11 bases line up with TRBD1. The end of the DNA aligns better with TRBJ2-7, so the J call may be wrong. CDR1 SEHNR and CDR2 FQNEAQ come from the germline V gene (reference sequence). The CDR3 sequence is 17 residues long. The CDR3 bases are TGTGCCAGCAGTCCTTTACCGACCGGGACAGGGGGGGACGAGCAGTACTTC. It encodes CASSPLPTGTGGDEQYF.

This clone was detected once. V is TRBV7-8 and J is TRBJ2-7; 7 bases are shared with TRBD1. The CDR3 consists of 14 residues. Per the germline V gene, CDR1 is SGHVS and CDR2 is FQNEAQ. With 5 bases clipped from V and 6 bases from J, the junction kept 10 bases outside the gene matches. The CDR3 DNA sequence: TGTGCCAGCAGCCGTCGACAGGGAATCGCCGAGCAGTACTTC. Protein sequence: CASSRRQGIAEQYF.

The chain links TRBV6-1 to TRBJ1-5; tentatively, D is TRBD1 (5 bases). This CDR3 is 15 amino acids long. Trimming took 0 bases from V and 5 from J, leaving 11 bases between them. Per the germline V gene, CDR1 is MNHNS and CDR2 is SASEGT. In nucleotides, the CDR3 is TGTGCCAGCAGTGAAGCGGGGGACCGGGATCAGCCCCAGCATTTT. Translation: CASSEAGDRDQPQHF.

A few counts support this clone. This chain links TRBV4-1 with TRBJ2-1; D is undetermined. V was pared by 0 bases and J by 1 base, with 7 bases between. Germline CDR1 is MGHRA and CDR2 is YSYEKL. This CDR3 comprises 15 residues. The CDR3 DNA reads as TGCGCCAGCAGCCAAGATCGAACTTCCTACAATGAGCAGTTCTTC. Translation: CASSQDRTSYNEQFF.

The chain joins TRBV7-2 to TRBJ2-5; D uncertain. The V gene lost 5 bases and the J gene lost 2 bases, with 6 bases spanning the gap. The CDR3 length is 12 residues. Germline-derived CDR1 and CDR2 are SGHTA and FQGNSA. The CDR3 DNA reads as TGTGCCAGCAGCCACTTTCAAGAGACCCAGTACTTC. Encoded protein: CASSHFQETQYF.

The V gene is TRBV6-1, the J gene TRBJ2-7, with no clear D. CDR3 length equals 13 residues. Germline CDR1 and CDR2: MNHNS and SASEGT. With 5 bases removed from V and 2 bases from J, the gap between germline ends came to 10 bases. The CDR3 DNA sequence: TGTGCCAGCAGTCCCAGGTTAACCTACGAGCAGTACTTC. Translated: CASSPRLTYEQYF.

The chain links TRBV27 to TRBJ2-5, with a weak D call TRBD2 (6 bases). Trimming removed 5 bases from V and 0 bases from J, with 19 bases in between. CDR1 is MNHEY, CDR2 SMNVEV, per germline (reference sequence). The CDR3 covers 17 residues. The CDR3 loop is CASSTLREPRHQETQYF. The CDR3 DNA follows: TGTGCCAGCAGTACACTTCGGGAGCCAAGACACCAAGAGACCCAGTACTTC.

The chain has TRBV28 and TRBJ2-4; 7 bases are shared with TRBD1. In germline, CDR1 is MDHEN, CDR2 SYDVKM. The CDR3 loop spans 13 amino acids. V lost 7 bases and J lost 3; bases outside the gene matches: 3. The chain's CDR3 is CASTTGVKNIQYF. The DNA for the CDR3 is TGTGCCAGCACTACAGGGGTCAAAAACATTCAGTACTTC.

This chain joins TRBV7-9 and TRBJ2-7, with D possibly matching TRBD2 (7 bases). The germline V and J ends were trimmed by 8 bases and 3 bases, with 14 bases remaining between them. CDR3 length equals 13 residues. Germline loops: CDR1 SEHNR, CDR2 FQNEAQ (reference sequence). The CDR3 protein is CASGGLADYEQYF. In nucleotides, the CDR3 is TGTGCCAGCGGGGGGCTAGCGGACTACGAGCAGTACTTC.

V usage is TRBV7-8 and J usage is TRBJ1-4; maybe TRBD1 (5 bases). V lost 2 bases, J lost 0 bases, and 13 bases lay in between. From germline, CDR1 is SGHVS and CDR2 FQNEAQ. This CDR3 is built from 17 residues. This CDR3 reads CASSLYGDGATNEKLFF. The CDR3 DNA follows: TGTGCCAGCAGCTTATATGGGGACGGTGCAACTAATGAAAAACTGTTTTTT.

This clone was counted ten times or more. The J gene is TRBJ2-2, the V gene TRBV9; the D is unclear. The CDR3 is made up of 14 amino acids. The V end was cut by 3 bases, the J end by 5 bases, with 11 bases between. Germline V gene lookup returns CDR1 SGDLS and CDR2 YYNGEE. For the CDR3, the DNA is TGTGCCAGCAGCGAGCTGAAAGCGACCGGGGAGCTGTTTTTT. Protein product: CASSELKATGELFF.

The gene calls are TRBV6-1 and TRBJ1-1; TRBD1 matches at 9 bases. The CDR3 sequence is 14 residues long. Germline loops: CDR1 MNHNS, CDR2 SASEGT. The ends lost 5 bases at V and 0 bases at J; junction bases unmatched: 1. The CDR3 DNA is TGTGCCAGCAGTTGGGACAGGGTGAACACTGAAGCTTTCTTT. Its translation: CASSWDRVNTEAFF.

Turning to this clone: A much larger clone is a single base away; this may be a read error. The chain links TRBV6-1 to TRBJ1-2; D gene uncertain. The CDR3 is 12 amino acids. Trimming stripped 0 bases from V and 4 bases from J, with 3 bases between. The V gene's germline CDR1 is MNHNS and CDR2 SASEGT. As DNA, the CDR3 is TGTGCCAGCAGTGAAGCGTCCTATGGCTACACCTTC. Encoded protein: CASSEASYGYTF.

J is TRBJ2-7 and V is TRBV6-1; D call uncertain. The CDR3 contains 12 residues. Germline V gene sequence: CDR1 MNHNS, CDR2 SASEGT. V was pared by 7 bases and J by 1 base, with 8 bases between. The DNA for the CDR3 is TGTGCCAGCACACAGCAGTCCTACGAGCAGTACTTC. This encodes CASTQQSYEQYF.

The chain is built from TRBV15 and TRBJ1-1; tentative D call: TRBD1 (6 bases). The CDR3 contains 14 residues. Germline CDR1 is LNHNV and CDR2 is YYDKDF (reference sequence). V lost 0 bases and J 2 bases, leaving 7 bases between the germline ends. CDR3 amino acids: CATSREGANTEAFF. DNA for the CDR3: TGTGCCACCAGCAGAGAGGGGGCTAACACTGAAGCTTTCTTT.

J is TRBJ2-7 and V is TRBV4-1; 11 bases align to TRBD2. J lost 2 bases, V lost 1 base, and 10 bases had no gene match. The CDR3 spans 18 residues. CDR1 and CDR2 from the germline V gene are MGHRA and YSYEKL. In DNA form, the CDR3 reads TGCGCCAGCAGCCAAGGACCATCTGGGACTAGCGGAGCCTACGAGCAGTACTTC. Encoded protein: CASSQGPSGTSGAYEQYF.

The chain employs TRBV9 and TRBJ2-5; no definite D call. The germline gives CDR1 SGDLS, CDR2 YYNGEE. This CDR3 spans 15 amino acids. Trimming removed 0 bases from V and 3 bases from J, with 12 bases in between. Written as DNA, the CDR3 is TGTGCCAGCAGCGTAGGGGTTATGGCAAAAGAGACCCAGTACTTC. Its protein product is CASSVGVMAKETQYF. Full variable domain (outside the CDR3, taken from reference TRBV9 and TRBJ2-5): DSGVTQTPKHLITATGQRVTLRCSPRSGDLSVYWYQQSLDQGLQFLIQYYNGEERAKGNILERFSAQQFPDLHSELNLSSLELGDSALYFCASSVGVMAKETQYFGPGTRLLVL.

The chain employs TRBV9 and TRBJ2-5; 12 bases align to TRBD2. The CDR3 loop spans 16 amino acids. Trimming cost V 0 bases and J 2 bases; bases outside gene matches: 2. Germline V gene lookup returns CDR1 SGDLS and CDR2 YYNGEE. In nucleotides, the CDR3 is TGTGCCAGCAGCGTAGGAGGACTAGCGGGACAAGAGACCCAGTACTTC. As protein: CASSVGGLAGQETQYF.

J is TRBJ1-1 and V is TRBV4-1; 7 bases map to TRBD1. Per germline, CDR1 MGHRA and CDR2 YSYEKL. Unmatched junction bases numbered 6, after V lost 2 bases and J lost 6 bases. The CDR3 spans 14 residues. The CDR3 spells CASSQKQGRAEAFF. DNA for the CDR3: TGCGCCAGCAGCCAAAAACAGGGGAGGGCTGAAGCTTTCTTT.

The chain has TRBV5-6 and TRBJ2-5; D is tentatively TRBD1 or TRBD2 (6 bases each). Germline CDR1 SGHDT, CDR2 YYEEEE. There are 17 residues in the CDR3. V was clipped by 4 bases and J by 11 bases, with 30 bases between them. CDR3 protein: CASSRPLGGGGSTEQYF. CDR3 DNA: TGTGCCAGCAGCCGACCTTTAGGAGGAGGGGGGTCTACGGAGCAGTACTTC.